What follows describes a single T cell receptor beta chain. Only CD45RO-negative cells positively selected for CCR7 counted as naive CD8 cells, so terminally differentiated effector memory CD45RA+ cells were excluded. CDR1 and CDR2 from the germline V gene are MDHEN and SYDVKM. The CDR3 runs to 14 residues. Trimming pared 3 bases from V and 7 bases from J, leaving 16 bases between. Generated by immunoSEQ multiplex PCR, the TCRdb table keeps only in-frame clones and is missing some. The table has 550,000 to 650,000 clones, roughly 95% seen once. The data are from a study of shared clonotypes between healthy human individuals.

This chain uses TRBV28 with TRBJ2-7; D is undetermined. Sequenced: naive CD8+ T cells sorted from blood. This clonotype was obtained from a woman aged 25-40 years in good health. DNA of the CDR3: TGTGCCAGCAGTTTTGCCCCCTCTGACCCAGAGCAGTACTTC. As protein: CASSFAPSDPEQYF.